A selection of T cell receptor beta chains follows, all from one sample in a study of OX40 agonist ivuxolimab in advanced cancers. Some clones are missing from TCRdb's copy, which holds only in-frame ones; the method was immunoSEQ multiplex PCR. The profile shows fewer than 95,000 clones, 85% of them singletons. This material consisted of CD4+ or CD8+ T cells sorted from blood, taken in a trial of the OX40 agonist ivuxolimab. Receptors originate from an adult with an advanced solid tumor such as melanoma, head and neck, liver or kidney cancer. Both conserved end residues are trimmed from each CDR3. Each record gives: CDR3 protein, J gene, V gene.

CDR3: ASGLAGRGFEQY; J: TRBJ2-7; V: TRBV12-5
CDR3: ASTGGYEQY; J: TRBJ2-7; V: TRBV7-9
CDR3: ASRRDRSSGNTIY; J: TRBJ1-3; V: TRBV6-5
CDR3: ASSPKTGGLTGNTIY; J: TRBJ1-3; V: TRBV18
CDR3: SAGQYGYT; J: TRBJ1-2; V: TRBV20-1
CDR3: ASGRGGGYEQY; J: TRBJ2-7; V: TRBV6-5
CDR3: ASSPGQDYYGYT; J: TRBJ1-2; V: TRBV5-1
CDR3: SVEDHGLGRDGYT; J: TRBJ1-2; V: TRBV29-1
CDR3: ATAGGFPSYEQY; J: TRBJ2-7; V: TRBV7-9
CDR3: ASSLAGWGAEAF; J: TRBJ1-1; V: TRBV7-2
CDR3: ASSLGGGHRETQY; J: TRBJ2-5; V: TRBV7-6
CDR3: ASSPSSENTEAF; J: TRBJ1-1; V: TRBV7-3
CDR3: ASGLVQVGGNIGNQPQH; J: TRBJ1-5; V: TRBV12-5
CDR3: AWLPGQSYNEQF; J: TRBJ2-1; V: TRBV30
CDR3: ASSSLTPREQF; J: TRBJ2-1; V: TRBV7-3